Shown below are 6 T cell receptor beta chains from a single sample sequenced in a study of cytomegalovirus exposure and HLA in healthy donors. The PCR ran on 60 Vbeta and 13 Jbeta primers. Assay: immunoSEQ multiplex PCR; the TCRdb copy retains only in-frame clones and omits some. The table records 100,000 to 150,000 clones, about 80% of them present only once. Sequencing was carried out using PBMCs. Source of these receptors: a woman between 50 and 59 years old in good health and CMV-seropositive.

The chain couples TRBV4-3 to TRBJ2-3; no reliable D call. The CDR3 length is 14 residues. V lost 0 bases and J lost 2, with 6 bases in between. Looked up from germline, CDR1 is LGHNA and CDR2 is YSLEER. Here the CDR3 DNA reads TGCGCCAGCAGCCAAGATCAGTCCACAGATACGCAGTATTTT. Translated: CASSQDQSTDTQYF.

The J gene is TRBJ1-5, the V gene TRBV21-1; the table gives TRBD1 as D, unverified against the DNA. TRBV21-1 is a known pseudogene. The CDR3 totals 17 residues. CDR3 region: CASSKRRQGWIREPQHF. The DNA of the CDR3 is TGTGCCAGCAGCAAACGCCGACAGGGATGGATAAGGGAGCCCCAGCATTTT.

The chain uses TRBV7-2 and TRBJ1-1, with TRBD1 as a possible D gene (5 bases). Germline-derived CDR1 and CDR2 are SGHTA and FQGNSA. The CDR3 has 14 amino acids. Between the trimmed V and J ends, which lost 6 bases and 3 bases, there was a span of 14 bases. The DNA of the CDR3 is TGTGCCAGCAGTTTTAAGGGAGGGGACACTGAAGCTTTCTTT. This encodes CASSFKGGDTEAFF.

The chain uses TRBV4-3 and TRBJ1-1; TRBD1 might be the D (5 bases). The V gene's germline CDR1 is LGHNA and CDR2 YSLEER. CDR3 length: 15 amino acids. Between the trimmed V and J ends, which lost 0 bases and 5 bases, there was a span of 13 bases. CDR3 sequence: CASSQDTREGTEAFF. The DNA for the CDR3 is TGCGCCAGCAGCCAAGATACCAGGGAGGGGACTGAAGCTTTCTTT.

The V gene is TRBV7-2, the J gene TRBJ2-3; D is possibly TRBD1 (6 bases). CDR3 size: 16 residues. Trimming shortened V by 5 bases and J by 3 bases, and 18 bases separated the two germline ends. CDR1 and CDR2 (germline): SGHTA, FQGNSA. CDR3 in DNA: TGTGCCAGCAGCCCATCGACAGGAGGTCGTACAGATACGCAGTATTTT. Translated, it gives CASSPSTGGRTDTQYF.

This clone was recorded many times. J is TRBJ1-2 and V is TRBV4-1; D is undetermined. Germline lookup yields CDR1 MGHRA and CDR2 YSYEKL. This CDR3 has 13 amino acids. The germline V and J ends were trimmed by 0 bases and 4 bases, with 6 bases remaining between them. CDR3 DNA sequence: TGCGCCAGCAGCCAAGATTTCGGCTATGGCTACACCTTC. This gives the protein CASSQDFGYGYTF.